Here is one T cell receptor beta chain with its context. What it recognizes is unknown. This sample was included in a study of human T cells and chemical hapten exposure. Broader study findings: Counts of expanded TCRs (at PT1) showed a positive correlation with patch test score.

Time point described: pre-sensitization, week 0. Treatment of the sample: therapeutic diphenylcyclopropenone sensitization with weekly scalp DPC. Unfractionated whole blood yielded total RNA. TCRdb ran MiXCR on the RACE reads and lists one entry per CDR3 protein. The sample holds tens of thousands of distinct CDR3 sequences, 10% seen once. Germline CDR1 and CDR2: MNHEY and SVGEGT. This CDR3 comprises 18 residues. Trimming took off 2 bases at V and 0 bases at J, with 17 bases between the two ends. The specimen was whole blood, collected in connection with sensitization to the hapten diphenylcyclopropenone (DPC). The sequence was collected from a middle-aged man with alopecia areata. Some clones in this sample may be carry-over from other donors' samples. V is TRBV6-2 or TRBV6-3 and J is TRBJ1-5, with D perhaps TRBD1 (6 bases). The DNA for the CDR3 is TGTGCCAGCAGTTACACCCAACTCGGACAGCTTAGCAATCAGCCCCAGCATTTT. It yields the protein CASSYTQLGQLSNQPQHF.